A selection of T cell receptor beta chains follows, all from one sample in a study of blood T cell repertoires in COVID-19. Method: immunoSEQ multiplex PCR; TCRdb's copy keeps in-frame clones and lacks some. The sample lists about 270,000 clones, about four fifths occurring once. Sequenced material: peripheral blood. These receptors all come from a woman aged 18-29 years with acute or convalescent COVID-19. The CDR3 runs from the conserved cysteine through the conserved F or W. Each record gives: D gene, clone size, V gene, J gene, CDR3 DNA, CDR3 protein. D genes are given only for firm matches. The size of a clone is reported for some rows only, either as once, few or many, or as a class for expanded clones.

D gene: NA; clone size: NA; V gene: TRBV27; J gene: TRBJ2-7; CDR3 DNA: TGTGCCAGCAGTTTACGACCTCTAGGCTCCTACGAGCAGTACTTC; CDR3 protein: CASSLRPLGSYEQYF
D gene: NA; clone size: NA; V gene: TRBV19; J gene: TRBJ2-7; CDR3 DNA: TGTGCCAGTAGTCACCCTCAGTCCTACGAGCAGTACTTC; CDR3 protein: CASSHPQSYEQYF
D gene: TRBD1; clone size: NA; V gene: TRBV28; J gene: TRBJ1-4; CDR3 DNA: TGTGCCAGCAGTTTACGGGGACAGGGCCTATCTAATGAAAAACTGTTTTTT; CDR3 protein: CASSLRGQGLSNEKLFF
D gene: TRBD1; clone size: NA; V gene: TRBV30; J gene: TRBJ1-2; CDR3 DNA: TGTGCCCACGAGTCCCTTGGGGGACAGTTTTTGCGTCGCGGCTACACCTTC; CDR3 protein: CAHESLGGQFLRRGYTF
D gene: TRBD2; clone size: NA; V gene: TRBV12-5; J gene: TRBJ2-3; CDR3 DNA: TGTGCTAGTGGCCTAGGTAGCGGGCCGGATACGCAGTATTTT; CDR3 protein: CASGLGSGPDTQYF
D gene: TRBD2; clone size: NA; V gene: TRBV29-1; J gene: TRBJ2-1; CDR3 DNA: TGCAGCGTCGCGACCGGGACTAGCGGTTACAATGAGCAGTTCTTC; CDR3 protein: CSVATGTSGYNEQFF
D gene: TRBD1; clone size: NA; V gene: TRBV27; J gene: TRBJ2-1; CDR3 DNA: TGTGCCAGCAACCCGGGACAGGGGATTTACAATGAGCAGTTCTTC; CDR3 protein: CASNPGQGIYNEQFF
D gene: NA; clone size: NA; V gene: TRBV6-4; J gene: TRBJ2-2; CDR3 DNA: TGTGCCAGCAGTGATAGTAGCGGAGACACCGGGGAGCTGTTTTTT; CDR3 protein: CASSDSSGDTGELFF
D gene: NA; clone size: NA; V gene: TRBV4-3; J gene: TRBJ2-1; CDR3 DNA: TGCGCCAGCAGCCCCATGCAGGGGCCCTACAATGAGCAGTTCTTC; CDR3 protein: CASSPMQGPYNEQFF
D gene: NA; clone size: NA; V gene: TRBV9; J gene: TRBJ2-3; CDR3 DNA: TGTGCCAGCAGCGTCTTCACTGCCTATACAGATACGCAGTATTTT; CDR3 protein: CASSVFTAYTDTQYF
D gene: NA; clone size: NA; V gene: TRBV28; J gene: TRBJ1-5; CDR3 DNA: TGTGCCGTGCCGGGGGAATGGGATCAGCCCCAGCATTTT; CDR3 protein: CAVPGEWDQPQHF
D gene: TRBD1; clone size: NA; V gene: TRBV30; J gene: TRBJ2-5; CDR3 DNA: TGTGCCTGGAGCGGGGACAGGGTGTACCAAGAGACCCAGTACTTC; CDR3 protein: CAWSGDRVYQETQYF
D gene: NA; clone size: NA; V gene: TRBV7-9; J gene: TRBJ2-5; CDR3 DNA: TGTGCCAGCAGCTTGGGTGTCGCGGGGCCGGGGGAGACCCAGTACTTC; CDR3 protein: CASSLGVAGPGETQYF
D gene: NA; clone size: once; V gene: TRBV6-5; J gene: TRBJ1-1; CDR3 DNA: TGTGCCAGCAGTTACGGAACTGACATGAACACTGAAGCTTTCTTT; CDR3 protein: CASSYGTDMNTEAFF
D gene: TRBD1; clone size: few; V gene: TRBV10-1; J gene: TRBJ2-2; CDR3 DNA: TGCGCCAGCAGCCGGGACAGGGGGCTCACCGGGGAGCTGTTTTTT; CDR3 protein: CASSRDRGLTGELFF
D gene: TRBD2; clone size: NA; V gene: TRBV4-2; J gene: TRBJ2-7; CDR3 DNA: TGTGCCAGCAGCCAAGATCTAGCGGATATCTACGAGCAGTACTTC; CDR3 protein: CASSQDLADIYEQYF
D gene: NA; clone size: NA; V gene: TRBV7-9; J gene: TRBJ2-5; CDR3 DNA: TGTGCCAGCAGCCCGCCCACTAGCCGCGAGACCCAGTACTTC; CDR3 protein: CASSPPTSRETQYF
D gene: TRBD1; clone size: NA; V gene: TRBV18; J gene: TRBJ1-4; CDR3 DNA: TGTGCCAGCTCACCGATGAGGGGGCCCACTAATGAAAAACTGTTTTTT; CDR3 protein: CASSPMRGPTNEKLFF
D gene: NA; clone size: NA; V gene: TRBV3-1/TRBV3-2; J gene: TRBJ2-1; CDR3 DNA: TGTGCCAGCAGCCAAGATCTGCTAGCCTATAGCTCCTACAATGAGCAGTTCTTC; CDR3 protein: CASSQDLLAYSSYNEQFF
D gene: TRBD1; clone size: NA; V gene: TRBV5-1; J gene: TRBJ1-4; CDR3 DNA: TGCGCCAGCAGGCAGGGGGCGCCGGAAAAACTGTTTTTT; CDR3 protein: CASRQGAPEKLFF
D gene: NA; clone size: NA; V gene: TRBV18; J gene: TRBJ1-1; CDR3 DNA: TGTGCCAGCTCACCACTGACACCTAACACTGAAGCTTTCTTT; CDR3 protein: CASSPLTPNTEAFF
D gene: TRBD2; clone size: NA; V gene: TRBV6-6; J gene: TRBJ2-1; CDR3 DNA: TGTGCCAGCAGTTACTCCACTAGCGGGAGAGAGCAGTTCTTC; CDR3 protein: CASSYSTSGREQFF
D gene: TRBD1; clone size: NA; V gene: TRBV3-1/TRBV3-2; J gene: TRBJ1-6; CDR3 DNA: TGTGCCAGCAGCCAAGAAGCAGGGGGCTGGTCACCCCTCCACTTT; CDR3 protein: CASSQEAGGWSPLHF
D gene: NA; clone size: NA; V gene: TRBV6-2/TRBV6-3; J gene: TRBJ2-7; CDR3 DNA: TGTGCCAGCAGTTACGTCGGGGGAGAGGTCTACGAGCAGTACTTC; CDR3 protein: CASSYVGGEVYEQYF
D gene: NA; clone size: NA; V gene: TRBV7-8; J gene: TRBJ2-7; CDR3 DNA: TGTGCCAGCAGCTTAGCGAGTTCCCAGGGTGAGCAGTACTTC; CDR3 protein: CASSLASSQGEQYF
D gene: NA; clone size: many; V gene: TRBV6-5; J gene: TRBJ1-6; CDR3 DNA: TGTGCCAGCAGCAGCTCAGAGGATTCACCCCTCCACTTT; CDR3 protein: CASSSSEDSPLHF
D gene: NA; clone size: NA; V gene: TRBV19; J gene: TRBJ2-3; CDR3 DNA: TGTGCCAGTAGTATAGCGGGGCAGGGGATTGGAGATACGCAGTATTTT; CDR3 protein: CASSIAGQGIGDTQYF
D gene: NA; clone size: NA; V gene: TRBV27; J gene: TRBJ1-2; CDR3 DNA: TGTGCCAGCAGTTTATTCTCGGGAGATCGGGACTATGGCTACACCTTC; CDR3 protein: CASSLFSGDRDYGYTF
D gene: TRBD1; clone size: NA; V gene: TRBV10-3; J gene: TRBJ1-1; CDR3 DNA: TGTGCCATCAGTGAGGCAGGGGGTTTGACTGAAGCTTTCTTT; CDR3 protein: CAISEAGGLTEAFF
D gene: TRBD1; clone size: NA; V gene: TRBV24-1; J gene: TRBJ2-7; CDR3 DNA: TGTGCCACCAGTGACCCGGACAGGCCCTACGAGCAGTACTTC; CDR3 protein: CATSDPDRPYEQYF
D gene: NA; clone size: NA; V gene: TRBV11-3; J gene: TRBJ1-2; CDR3 DNA: TGTGCCAGCAACACCCGGGGGGGAGCGAGAAATGGCTACACCTTC; CDR3 protein: CASNTRGGARNGYTF
D gene: TRBD2; clone size: NA; V gene: TRBV11-2; J gene: TRBJ2-7; CDR3 DNA: TGTGCCAGCAGCTTACTAGCGGGAGGTACCTACGAGCAGTACTTC; CDR3 protein: CASSLLAGGTYEQYF
D gene: TRBD1; clone size: NA; V gene: TRBV5-8; J gene: TRBJ1-2; CDR3 DNA: TGTGCCAGCAGCACCCCTGACAGGGTGTCCTATGGCTACACCTTC; CDR3 protein: CASSTPDRVSYGYTF
D gene: TRBD1; clone size: NA; V gene: TRBV6-5; J gene: TRBJ2-7; CDR3 DNA: TGTGCCAGCAGTTACTCCATGACAGGGCGGAACTACGAGCAGTACTTC; CDR3 protein: CASSYSMTGRNYEQYF
D gene: TRBD1; clone size: NA; V gene: TRBV20-1; J gene: TRBJ1-2; CDR3 DNA: TGCAGTGCAGAGACAGGGGAAGGCTACACCTTC; CDR3 protein: CSAETGEGYTF
D gene: TRBD2; clone size: once; V gene: TRBV9; J gene: TRBJ2-1; CDR3 DNA: TGTGCCAGCAGCGAATCGGGACTAGAATACAATGAGCAGTTCTTC; CDR3 protein: CASSESGLEYNEQFF
D gene: NA; clone size: NA; V gene: TRBV7-2; J gene: TRBJ1-5; CDR3 DNA: TGTGCCAGCAGCTTAACTAGCAATAGCAATCAGCCCCAGCATTTT; CDR3 protein: CASSLTSNSNQPQHF
D gene: TRBD1; clone size: NA; V gene: TRBV19; J gene: TRBJ1-2; CDR3 DNA: TGTGCCAGCACCATGCTGGGGGGGACAGGGCCTCCTAACTATGGCTACACCTTC; CDR3 protein: CASTMLGGTGPPNYGYTF
D gene: NA; clone size: NA; V gene: TRBV11-2; J gene: TRBJ2-2; CDR3 DNA: TGTGCCAGCAGCGCCACTAATACCGGGGAGCTGTTTTTT; CDR3 protein: CASSATNTGELFF
D gene: TRBD2; clone size: NA; V gene: TRBV9; J gene: TRBJ2-2; CDR3 DNA: TGTGCCAGCAGCCCAGAGAAGACTAGCGGGAGGGCCGGGGAGCTGTTTTTT; CDR3 protein: CASSPEKTSGRAGELFF
D gene: NA; clone size: NA; V gene: TRBV4-3; J gene: TRBJ2-3; CDR3 DNA: TGCGCCAGCAGCCAAGATTCCCCCGCTACAGGGAGAGCAGATACGCAGTATTTT; CDR3 protein: CASSQDSPATGRADTQYF
D gene: TRBD2; clone size: NA; V gene: TRBV13; J gene: TRBJ2-3; CDR3 DNA: TGTGCCAGCAGTCCCGGACTAGCGGGACTCACAGATACGCAGTATTTT; CDR3 protein: CASSPGLAGLTDTQYF
D gene: NA; clone size: NA; V gene: TRBV7-9; J gene: TRBJ2-7; CDR3 DNA: TGTGCCAGCAGCCCCCGTAGCGACTACGAGCAGTACTTC; CDR3 protein: CASSPRSDYEQYF
D gene: NA; clone size: NA; V gene: TRBV7-2; J gene: TRBJ1-2; CDR3 DNA: TGTGCCAGCAGCTTAGGGCAGGGGAGTGGCTACACCTTC; CDR3 protein: CASSLGQGSGYTF
D gene: TRBD1; clone size: NA; V gene: TRBV7-2; J gene: TRBJ2-5; CDR3 DNA: TGTGCCAGCAGCCCCCAGACAGGGAAGGAAGAGACCCAGTACTTC; CDR3 protein: CASSPQTGKEETQYF
D gene: TRBD2; clone size: NA; V gene: TRBV4-1; J gene: TRBJ2-7; CDR3 DNA: TGCGCCAGCAGCCAAGCATGGACTAGCGGGCCCCACGAGCAGTACTTC; CDR3 protein: CASSQAWTSGPHEQYF
D gene: NA; clone size: NA; V gene: TRBV27; J gene: TRBJ1-4; CDR3 DNA: TGTGCCAGCCCCCGGAGAGGAGGGGTTTGTGAAAAACTGTTTTTT; CDR3 protein: CASPRRGGVCEKLFF